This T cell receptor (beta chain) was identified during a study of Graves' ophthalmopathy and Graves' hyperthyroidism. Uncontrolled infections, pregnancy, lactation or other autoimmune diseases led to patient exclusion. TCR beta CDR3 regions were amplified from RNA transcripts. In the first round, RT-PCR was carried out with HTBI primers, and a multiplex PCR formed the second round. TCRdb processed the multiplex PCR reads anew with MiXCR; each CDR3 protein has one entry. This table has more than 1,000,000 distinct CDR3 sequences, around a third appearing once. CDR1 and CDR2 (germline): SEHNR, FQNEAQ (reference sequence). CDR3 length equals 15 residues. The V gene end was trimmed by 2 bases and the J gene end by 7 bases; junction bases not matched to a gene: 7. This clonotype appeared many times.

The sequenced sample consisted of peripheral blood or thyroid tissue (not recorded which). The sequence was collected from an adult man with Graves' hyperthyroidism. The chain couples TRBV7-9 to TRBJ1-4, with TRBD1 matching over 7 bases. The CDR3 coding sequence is TGTGCCAGCAGCTTACTACGACAGGGATTTGAAAAACTGTTTTTT. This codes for CASSLLRQGFEKLFF.